This T cell receptor beta chain was identified in a study of blood T cell repertoires in COVID-19. Study overall: Samples of COVID-19 (acute and convalescent) were obtained from the United States, Italy and Spain. T cells, B-cell-depleted T cells, or PBMCs provided the cDNA or gDNA that served as material.

Sequenced by immunoSEQ multiplex PCR; TCRdb stores in-frame clones only, minus some. The sample holds about 270,000 clones, 80% to 90% seen once. After removal of 2 bases from V and 10 bases from J, the junction contained 9 bases not matched to a gene. The CDR3 contains 15 residues. CDR1 and CDR2 (germline): SGHNT, YYREEE (reference sequence). Those enrolled, adults aged about 18 to 89 years, came from about two dozen US areas. This clone was seen only a few times. The V and J genes are TRBV5-4 and TRBJ2-2, with 9 bases aligning to TRBD1. The source material was PBMCs or T cells enriched from blood (not recorded which). The receptor was derived from a woman under 30 who had recovered from COVID-19. CDR3 nucleotide sequence: TGTGCCAGCAGCTTCACAGGGGGCTTGAGATCGGAGCTGTTTTTT. This encodes CASSFTGGLRSELFF.